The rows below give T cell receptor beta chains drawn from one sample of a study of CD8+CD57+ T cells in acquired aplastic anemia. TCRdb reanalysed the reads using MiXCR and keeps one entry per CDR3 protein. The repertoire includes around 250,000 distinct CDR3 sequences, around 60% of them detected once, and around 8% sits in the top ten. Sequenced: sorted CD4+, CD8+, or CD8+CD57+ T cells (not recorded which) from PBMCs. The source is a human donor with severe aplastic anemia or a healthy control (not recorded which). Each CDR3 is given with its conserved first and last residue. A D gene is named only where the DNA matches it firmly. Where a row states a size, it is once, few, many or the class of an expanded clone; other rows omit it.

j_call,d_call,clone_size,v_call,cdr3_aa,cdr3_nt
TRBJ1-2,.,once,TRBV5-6,CASSPGQSSYGYTF,TGTGCCAGCAGCCCAGGACAGAGTAGTTATGGCTACACCTTC
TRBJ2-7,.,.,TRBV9,CASSVDGGPYEQYF,TGTGCCAGCAGCGTAGATGGGGGACCCTACGAGCAGTACTTC
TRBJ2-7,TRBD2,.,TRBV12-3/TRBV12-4,CASSLWGGSYEQYF,TGTGCCAGCAGTTTATGGGGGGGTTCCTACGAGCAGTACTTC
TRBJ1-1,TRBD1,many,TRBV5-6,CASSNGQGAGYTEAFF,TGTGCCAGCAGCAATGGACAGGGGGCGGGGTACACTGAAGCTTTCTTT
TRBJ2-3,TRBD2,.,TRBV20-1,CSAQWASGFTDTQYF,TGCAGTGCCCAGTGGGCTAGCGGATTCACAGATACGCAGTATTTT
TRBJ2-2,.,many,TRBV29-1,CSVEGWGAGELFF,TGCAGCGTTGAAGGGTGGGGAGCCGGGGAGCTGTTTTTT
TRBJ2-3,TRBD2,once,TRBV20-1,CSAGLATSTDTQYF,TGCAGTGCTGGACTAGCGACTAGCACAGATACGCAGTATTTT
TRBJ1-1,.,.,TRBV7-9,CASSPGAHAEAFF,TGTGCCAGCAGTCCGGGGGCCCACGCTGAAGCTTTCTTT
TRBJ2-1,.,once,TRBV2,CASTVTPSSYNEQFF,TGTGCCAGCACGGTGACTCCGAGCTCCTACAATGAGCAGTTCTTC
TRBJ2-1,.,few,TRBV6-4,CASSDSMAGGGEQFF,TGTGCCAGCAGTGACTCGATGGCAGGGGGGGGTGAGCAGTTCTTC
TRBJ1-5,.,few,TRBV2,CASSARTPTGNQPQHF,TGTGCCAGCAGTGCTAGGACTCCCACTGGCAATCAGCCTCAGCATTTT
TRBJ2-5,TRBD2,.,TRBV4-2,CASSQDPQRGYQETQYF,TGTGCCAGCAGCCAAGATCCCCAGCGGGGGTACCAAGAGACCCAGTACTTC
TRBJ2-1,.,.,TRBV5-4,CASSSGLALLGEQFF,TGTGCCAGCAGCTCGGGGCTAGCTCTGCTGGGGGAGCAGTTCTTC
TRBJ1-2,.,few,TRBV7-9,CASSLGGVGYTF,TGTGCCAGCAGCTTGGGGGGGGTCGGCTACACCTTC
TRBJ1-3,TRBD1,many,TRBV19,CASSDRGRGNTIYF,TGTGCCAGTAGCGACAGGGGTCGTGGAAACACCATATATTTT
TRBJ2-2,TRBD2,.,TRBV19,CASRAGAGELFF,TGTGCCAGTCGAGCGGGAGCGGGGGAGCTGTTTTTT